Presented here are 30 T cell receptor beta chains from one specimen sequenced in a study of blood T cell repertoires in COVID-19. Some clones are missing from TCRdb's copy, which holds only in-frame ones; the method was immunoSEQ multiplex PCR. The sample yields 150,000 to 200,000 clones, roughly four fifths seen once. The material sequenced was peripheral blood. Receptors originate from a man in his 60s with active or convalescent COVID-19.

CDR3 sequence reads: CASSEPITSLGTDTQYF. The CDR3 bases are TGTGCCAGCAGTGAACCGATCACTAGCCTGGGTACAGATACGCAGTATTTT. The chain combines TRBV6-1 with TRBJ2-3; possibly TRBD2 for D (6 bases). Germline assignment: CDR1 MNHNS and CDR2 SASEGT. The V and J ends lost 2 bases and 3 bases respectively, with 18 bases between them. This CDR3 has 17 residues.

The genes are TRBV28 and TRBJ2-1; weak D call: TRBD1 (6 bases). There are 17 residues in the CDR3. The V gene's germline CDR1 is MDHEN and CDR2 SYDVKM. V lost 0 bases and J lost 0, with 12 bases in between. The CDR3 nucleotides are TGTGCCAGCAGTTTATGGGGGGCCTCGGACTCCTACAATGAGCAGTTCTTC. Amino acid sequence: CASSLWGASDSYNEQFF.

The chain carries TRBV11-2 and TRBJ1-3, with 7 bases lining up with TRBD1. The V segment lost 1 base and the J segment 4 bases; nucleotides outside the gene matches: 4. This CDR3 is built from 15 residues. Germline CDR1 is SGHAT and CDR2 is FQNNGV. Here the CDR3 reads CASSLVGTDGNTIYF. CDR3 nucleotide sequence: TGTGCCAGCAGCTTAGTGGGGACAGACGGAAACACCATATATTTT.

This clone has a single count. The chain combines TRBV5-1 with TRBJ2-3; 14 nucleotides agree with TRBD2. Germline trimming cut 4 bases from V and 0 bases from J; bases unmatched to any gene: 7. Germline values: CDR1 SGHRS, CDR2 YFSETQ. The CDR3 totals 18 residues. CDR3 loop: CASSRGLAGGASTDTQYF. In DNA, the CDR3 is TGCGCCAGCAGCAGAGGACTAGCGGGGGGCGCCAGCACAGATACGCAGTATTTT.

The chain recombines TRBV5-1 with TRBJ2-5; 7 nucleotides line up with TRBD2. Germline CDR1 and CDR2: SGHRS and YFSETQ. V dropped 4 bases and J dropped 1; count of bases not matched to a gene: 10. The CDR3 contains 16 residues. CDR3 sequence reads: CASSGKGSGLQETQYF. In DNA, the CDR3 is TGCGCCAGCAGCGGGAAGGGTAGCGGGCTCCAAGAGACCCAGTACTTC. Drawing the rest from reference TRBV5-1 and TRBJ2-5, the complete variable domain is KAGVTQTPRYLIKTRGQQVTLSCSPISGHRSVSWYQQTPGQGLQFLFEYFSETQRNKGNFPGRFSGRQFSNSRSEMNVSTLELGDSALYLCASSGKGSGLQETQYFGPGTRLLVL.

This clone was seen only once. The chain recombines TRBV5-1 with TRBJ2-3, with 13 bases fitting TRBD2. Germline CDR1 reads SGHRS; CDR2 reads YFSETQ. The CDR3 covers 18 residues. The V gene end was trimmed by 4 bases and the J gene end by 0 bases; junction bases not matched to a gene: 8. The CDR3 region has the DNA TGCGCCAGCAGCATGACTAGCGGGGGGCCCGCTAGCACAGATACGCAGTATTTT. Its translation: CASSMTSGGPASTDTQYF.

There are many counts of this clone. This chain connects TRBV5-8 to TRBJ1-5, with D tentatively TRBD1 (5 bases). Germline-derived CDR1 and CDR2 are SGHTS and YDEGEE. The CDR3 extends over 15 amino acids. The V end lost 0 bases, the J end lost 5 bases, and 12 bases lay between the germline ends. The CDR3 reads CASSLAPGAHQPQHF. The CDR3 DNA reads TGTGCCAGCAGCTTGGCCCCTGGGGCCCATCAGCCCCAGCATTTT.

There are a few counts of this clone. This chain joins TRBV2 and TRBJ2-5, with D uncertain. The germline V gene encodes CDR1 SNHLY and CDR2 FYNNEI. V gave up 8 bases and J gave up 3 bases, with 13 bases separating them. The CDR3 has 13 residues. For the CDR3, the DNA is TGTGCCAGCGAAGGCGTGGAGAAAGAGACCCAGTACTTC. Translated: CASEGVEKETQYF.

This rearrangement joins TRBV27 to TRBJ2-7; D possibly corresponds to TRBD2 (6 bases). The CDR3 runs to 15 residues. The germline CDR1 and CDR2 sequences are MNHEY and SMNVEV (reference sequence). V gave up 4 bases and J gave up 2 bases, with 15 bases separating them. The DNA of the CDR3 is TGTGCCAGCAGTTCCCCCGGGACTCACACCTACGAGCAGTACTTC. Translating gives CASSSPGTHTYEQYF.

This chain connects TRBV18 to TRBJ1-2; TRBD1 matches at 7 bases. The CDR3 is made up of 13 amino acids. V trimming: 4 bases; J trimming: 4 bases; junction bases outside the gene matches: 3. The germline V gene encodes CDR1 KGHSH and CDR2 LQKENI. The CDR3 here is CASSLGQAYGYTF. The DNA for the CDR3 is TGTGCCAGCTCACTTGGACAGGCCTATGGCTACACCTTC. The full variable domain, its missing parts supplied by reference TRBV18 and TRBJ1-2, is NAGVMQNPRHLVRRRGQEARLRCSPMKGHSHVYWYRQLPEEGLKFMVYLQKENIIDESGMPKERFSAEFPKEGPSILRIQQVVRGDSAAYFCASSLGQAYGYTFGSGTRLTVV.

The rearrangement uses TRBV29-1 and TRBJ1-2; the D gene is possibly TRBD1 (6 bases). The germline V and J ends were trimmed by 4 bases and 3 bases, with 15 bases remaining between them. This CDR3 region has 14 residues. CDR1 is SQVTM and CDR2 is ANQGSEA in the germline V gene. CDR3 nucleotide sequence: TGCAGCGTTGCAACAGGGTTTGGGGACTATGGCTACACCTTC. Translated: CSVATGFGDYGYTF.

The rearrangement links TRBV19 to TRBJ2-4; 14 nucleotides match TRBD2. There are 14 residues in the CDR3. The germline V gene has CDR1 LNHDA and CDR2 SQIVND (reference sequence). The ends lost 5 bases at V and 11 bases at J; junction bases unmatched: 5. Here the CDR3 DNA reads TGTGCCAGTAGTGCCGGGACTAGCGGGGGTGTTCAGTACTTC. This codes for CASSAGTSGGVQYF.

J is TRBJ2-1 and V is TRBV18; possible D gene TRBD2, 6 bases. The germline CDR1 and CDR2 sequences are KGHSH and LQKENI. V lost 6 bases and J lost 6, with 21 bases in between. This CDR3 has 16 residues. CDR3 sequence reads: CASSPSGLLGGNEQFF. In DNA form, the CDR3 reads TGTGCCAGCTCCCCTTCCGGGCTTCTGGGGGGCAATGAGCAGTTCTTC.

The rearrangement joins TRBV5-4 to TRBJ2-4; D gene uncertain. The V gene lost 0 bases and the J gene lost 1 base, with 5 bases spanning the gap. CDR1 is SGHNT and CDR2 is YYREEE in the germline V gene (reference sequence). The CDR3 is 14 residues long. Written as DNA, the CDR3 is TGTGCCAGCAGCTTGGCGTCGGCCAAAAACATTCAGTACTTC. Translated, it gives CASSLASAKNIQYF. Supplemented by reference TRBV5-4 and TRBJ2-4, the full variable domain reads ETGVTQSPTHLIKTRGQQVTLRCSSQSGHNTVSWYQQALGQGPQFIFQYYREEENGRGNFPPRFSGLQFPNYSSELNVNALELDDSALYLCASSLASAKNIQYFGAGTRLSVL.

The chain has TRBV7-6 and TRBJ2-5; TRBD2 aligns across 8 bases. The CDR3 is 15 residues long. Unmatched junction bases numbered 9, after V lost 4 bases and J lost 5 bases. CDR1 is SGHVS and CDR2 is FNYEAQ in the germline V gene. CDR3 DNA: TGTGCCAGCAGCTCACGAGCGGGGGTAGGGGAGACCCAGTACTTC. Encoded protein: CASSSRAGVGETQYF. The full variable domain, its missing parts supplied by reference TRBV7-6 and TRBJ2-5, is GAGVSQSPRYKVTKRGQDVALRCDPISGHVSLYWYRQALGQGPEFLTYFNYEAQQDKSGLPNDRFSAERPEGSISTLTIQRTEQRDSAMYRCASSSRAGVGETQYFGPGTRLLVL.

This clone was detected once. The chain couples TRBV9 to TRBJ2-1; 12 bases are shared with TRBD2. This CDR3 has 15 residues. Looked up from germline, CDR1 is SGDLS and CDR2 is YYNGEE. The V segment lost 0 bases and the J segment 8 bases; nucleotides outside the gene matches: 3. CDR3 sequence: CASSVASGGVDEQFF. CDR3 sequence (DNA): TGTGCCAGCAGCGTAGCTAGCGGGGGGGTGGATGAGCAGTTCTTC. The variable domain in full, completed from reference TRBV9 and TRBJ2-1, reads DSGVTQTPKHLITATGQRVTLRCSPRSGDLSVYWYQQSLDQGLQFLIQYYNGEERAKGNILERFSAQQFPDLHSELNLSSLELGDSALYFCASSVASGGVDEQFFGPGTRLTVL.

The V call is TRBV5-1, the J call TRBJ1-2, with 8 bases lining up with TRBD1. The V gene end was trimmed by 3 bases and the J gene end by 3 bases; junction bases not matched to a gene: 7. From germline, CDR1 is SGHRS and CDR2 YFSETQ. The CDR3 totals 15 residues. The CDR3 sequence is CASSSRTGMDYGYTF. As DNA, the CDR3 is TGCGCCAGCAGCTCCCGGACAGGGATGGACTATGGCTACACCTTC.

CDR3 bases: TGTGCCAGCAGTGGGTCAGGTTCTGGAAACACCATATATTTT. Protein product: CASSGSGSGNTIYF. V gene TRBV28 combines with J gene TRBJ1-3; D gene uncertain. From germline, CDR1 is MDHEN and CDR2 SYDVKM. CDR3 length: 14 amino acids. V was trimmed by 5 bases and J by 1 base, leaving 9 bases between them. Full variable domain (missing parts from reference TRBV28 and TRBJ1-3): DVKVTQSSRYLVKRTGEKVFLECVQDMDHENMFWYRQDPGLGLRLIYFSYDVKMKEKGDIPEGYSVSREKKERFSLILESASTNQTSMYLCASSGSGSGNTIYFGEGSWLTVV.

V usage is TRBV6-5 and J usage is TRBJ1-3, with a weak D call TRBD1 (6 bases). The CDR3 is made up of 13 amino acids. The germline CDR1 and CDR2 sequences are MNHEY and SVGAGI. Trimming left V 5 bases short and J 4 bases short, with 9 bases between. The CDR3 DNA sequence: TGTGCCAGCAGTAACAGGGAAGGAAACACCATATATTTT. As protein: CASSNREGNTIYF.

The chain carries TRBV5-1 and TRBJ2-1; D is undetermined. This CDR3 region has 13 residues. Germline values: CDR1 SGHRS, CDR2 YFSETQ. The V gene lost 4 bases and the J gene lost 2 bases, with 7 bases spanning the gap. The CDR3 nucleotides are TGCGCCAGCAGCCCAGAAACCTACAATGAGCAGTTCTTC. It yields the protein CASSPETYNEQFF. Full variable domain (missing parts from reference TRBV5-1 and TRBJ2-1): KAGVTQTPRYLIKTRGQQVTLSCSPISGHRSVSWYQQTPGQGLQFLFEYFSETQRNKGNFPGRFSGRQFSNSRSEMNVSTLELGDSALYLCASSPETYNEQFFGPGTRLTVL.

The rearrangement uses TRBV6-5 and TRBJ2-1; D is perhaps TRBD2 (6 bases). This CDR3 comprises 12 residues. V was trimmed by 9 bases and J by 3 bases, leaving 9 bases between them. The germline gives CDR1 MNHEY, CDR2 SVGAGI. The CDR3 protein is CASKDYYNEQFF. The CDR3 DNA reads as TGTGCCAGTAAGGACTACTACAATGAGCAGTTCTTC.

The V and J genes are TRBV4-2 and TRBJ1-2; TRBD1 agrees at 9 bases. Germline CDR1 and CDR2: LGHNA and YNFKEQ. This CDR3 spans 16 amino acids. The V and J ends lost 0 bases and 6 bases, in that order; junction bases with no gene match: 8. CDR3 region: CASSQEWGQGRNGYTF. The CDR3 nucleotides read TGTGCCAGCAGCCAAGAATGGGGACAGGGCAGGAATGGCTACACCTTC.

The CDR3: CASSQGLAAETQYF. CDR3 DNA sequence: TGTGCCAGCAGCCAGGGACTAGCCGCAGAGACCCAGTACTTC. The rearrangement joins TRBV3-1 (or the pseudogene TRBV3-2) to TRBJ2-5, with TRBD2 identical over 9 bases. This CDR3 has 14 residues. Trimming at V came to 3 bases and at J to 4 bases, leaving 3 bases not matched to a gene. Germline loops: CDR1 LGHDT, CDR2 YNNKEL (reference sequence).

V is TRBV7-6 and J is TRBJ2-1; TRBD2 aligns across 13 bases. The junction had 21 bases not matched to a gene; V was cut back by 5 bases and J by 8 bases. The CDR3 spans 20 residues. CDR1 SGHVS and CDR2 FNYEAQ come from the germline V gene. In nucleotides, the CDR3 is TGTGCCAGCAGCCCGGGGCTGGAAGGACTAGCGGGAGCGAGGTATCATGAGCAGTTCTTC. This encodes CASSPGLEGLAGARYHEQFF.

This chain links TRBV6-5 with TRBJ1-1, with 8 bases that match TRBD1. Germline CDR1 reads MNHEY; CDR2 reads SVGAGI. The CDR3 runs 15 residues. V lost 6 bases to trimming and J lost 1 base; unmatched junction nucleotides: 7. The CDR3 DNA follows: TGTGCCAGCAGGGTAGGACAGGGTAGGAACACTGAAGCTTTCTTT. This gives the protein CASRVGQGRNTEAFF.

This clone was observed a single time. The gene calls are TRBV12-5 and TRBJ2-2, with TRBD2 identical over 7 bases. Per the germline V gene, CDR1 is LGHNT and CDR2 is FRNRAP. The length of the CDR3 is 16 residues. V lost 1 base to trimming and J lost 3 bases; unmatched junction nucleotides: 5. The CDR3 reads CASGLGQGGHTGELFF. CDR3 sequence (DNA): TGTGCTAGTGGTTTGGGTCAGGGAGGGCACACCGGGGAGCTGTTTTTT. The full variable domain, completed using reference TRBV12-5 and TRBJ2-2, is DARVTQTPRHKVTEMGQEVTMRCQPILGHNTVFWYRQTMMQGLELLAYFRNRAPLDDSGMPKDRFSAEMPDATLATLKIQPSEPRDSAVYFCASGLGQGGHTGELFFGEGSRLTVL.

The chain links TRBV20-1 to TRBJ2-2, with D possibly matching TRBD2 (6 bases). The CDR3 totals 16 residues. The germline V gene has CDR1 DFQATT and CDR2 SNEGSKA (reference sequence). Deletions cut 3 bases from V and 5 bases from J, with 19 bases between. The CDR3 coding sequence is TGCAGTGCTAGTCGCTGGGACTCCATGCTAACCGGGGAGCTGTTTTTT. This encodes CSASRWDSMLTGELFF.

The rearrangement joins TRBV20-1 to TRBJ2-3, with 11 bases matching TRBD1. CDR3 size: 14 residues. Germline loops: CDR1 DFQATT, CDR2 SNEGSKA (reference sequence). V lost 3 bases to trimming and J lost 8 bases; unmatched junction nucleotides: 7. Here the CDR3 reads CSASGTGGEVTQYF. CDR3 sequence (DNA): TGCAGTGCTAGTGGGACAGGGGGGGAGGTTACGCAGTATTTT.

The V and J genes are TRBV5-8 and TRBJ2-1, with 10 bases identical to TRBD1. Looked up from germline, CDR1 is SGHTS and CDR2 is YDEGEE. Unmatched junction bases numbered 7, after V lost 1 base and J lost 6 bases. The CDR3 extends over 16 amino acids. The CDR3 sequence: CASSLSGTGVSNEQFF. The CDR3 bases are TGTGCCAGCAGCTTGAGCGGGACAGGGGTTAGCAATGAGCAGTTCTTC. Full variable domain (outside the CDR3, taken from reference TRBV5-8 and TRBJ2-1): EAGVTQSPTHLIKTRGQQATLRCSPISGHTSVYWYQQALGLGLQFLLWYDEGEERNRGNFPPRFSGRQFPNYSSELNVNALELEDSALYLCASSLSGTGVSNEQFFGPGTRLTVL.

This chain uses TRBV20-1 with TRBJ1-2; TRBD1 matches 8 bases. With V trimmed by 5 bases and J by 10 bases, 6 bases remained unmatched. The germline V gene has CDR1 DFQATT and CDR2 SNEGSKA (reference sequence). The CDR3 sequence is 11 residues long. CDR3: CSAHRGDSYTF. The DNA of the CDR3 is TGCAGTGCTCACAGGGGGGATTCCTACACCTTC.